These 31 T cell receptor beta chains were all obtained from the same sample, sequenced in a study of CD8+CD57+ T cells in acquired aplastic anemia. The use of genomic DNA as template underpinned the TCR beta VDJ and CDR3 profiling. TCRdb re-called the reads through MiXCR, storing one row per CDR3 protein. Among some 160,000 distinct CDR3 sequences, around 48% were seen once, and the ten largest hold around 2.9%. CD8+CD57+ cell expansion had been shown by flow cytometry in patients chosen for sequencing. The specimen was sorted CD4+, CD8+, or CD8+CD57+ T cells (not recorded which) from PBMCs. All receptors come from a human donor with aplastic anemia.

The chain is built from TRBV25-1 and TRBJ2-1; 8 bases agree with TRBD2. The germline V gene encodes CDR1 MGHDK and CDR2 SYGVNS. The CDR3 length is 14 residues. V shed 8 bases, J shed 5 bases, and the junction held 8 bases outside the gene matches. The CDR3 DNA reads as TGTGCCAGCTCGATCAGCGGGAGCGACAATGAGCAGTTCTTC. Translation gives CASSISGSDNEQFF.

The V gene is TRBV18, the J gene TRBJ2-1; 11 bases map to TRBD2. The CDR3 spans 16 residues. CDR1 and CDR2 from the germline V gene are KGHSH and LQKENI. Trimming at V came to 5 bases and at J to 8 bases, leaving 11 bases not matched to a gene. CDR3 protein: CASSTRLAGNLDEQFF. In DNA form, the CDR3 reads TGTGCCAGCTCAACCCGACTAGCGGGAAATTTGGATGAGCAGTTCTTC.

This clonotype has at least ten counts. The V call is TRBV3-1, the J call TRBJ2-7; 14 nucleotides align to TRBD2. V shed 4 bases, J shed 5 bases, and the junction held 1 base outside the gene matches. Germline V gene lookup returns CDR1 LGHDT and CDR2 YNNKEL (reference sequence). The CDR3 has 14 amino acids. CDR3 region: CASSRGLAGDEQYF. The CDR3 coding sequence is TGTGCCAGCAGCCGGGGACTAGCGGGAGACGAGCAGTACTTC.

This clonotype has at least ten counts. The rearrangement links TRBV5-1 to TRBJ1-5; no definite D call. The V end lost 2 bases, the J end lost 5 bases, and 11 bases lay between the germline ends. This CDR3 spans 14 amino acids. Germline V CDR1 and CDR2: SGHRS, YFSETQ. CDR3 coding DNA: TGCGCCAGCAGCTTAGGTGGTGTCGATCAGCCCCAGCATTTT. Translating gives CASSLGGVDQPQHF.

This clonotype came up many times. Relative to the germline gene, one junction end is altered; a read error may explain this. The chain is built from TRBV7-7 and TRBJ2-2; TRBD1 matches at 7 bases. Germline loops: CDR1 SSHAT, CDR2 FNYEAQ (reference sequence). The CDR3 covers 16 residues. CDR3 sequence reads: CASSLDRASNTGELFF. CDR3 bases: TGTGCTAGCAGCCTAGACAGGGCCTCGAACACCGGGGAGCTGTTTTTT.

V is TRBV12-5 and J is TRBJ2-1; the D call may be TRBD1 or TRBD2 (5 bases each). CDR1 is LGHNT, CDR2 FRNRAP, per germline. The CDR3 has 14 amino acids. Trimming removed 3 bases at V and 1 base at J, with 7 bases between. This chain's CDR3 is CASGFEGSYNEQFF. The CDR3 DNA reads TGTGCTAGTGGTTTCGAGGGGTCCTACAATGAGCAGTTCTTC.

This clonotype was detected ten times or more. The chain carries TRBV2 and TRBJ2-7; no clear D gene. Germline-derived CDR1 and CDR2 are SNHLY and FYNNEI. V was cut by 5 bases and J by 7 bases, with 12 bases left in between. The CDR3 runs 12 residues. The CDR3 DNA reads TGTGCCAGCAGTTTGGGGTTACGGGAGCAGTACTTC. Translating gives CASSLGLREQYF.

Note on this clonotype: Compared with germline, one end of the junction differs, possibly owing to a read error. CDR3 nucleotide sequence: TGTGCTAGCAGCTTAGACGGGACAGGGCATGAGCAGTTCTTC. It encodes CASSLDGTGHEQFF. The chain employs TRBV7-7 and TRBJ2-1; 9 nucleotides agree with TRBD1. The CDR3 has 14 amino acids. The germline V gene encodes CDR1 SSHAT and CDR2 FNYEAQ (reference sequence). Supplemented by reference TRBV7-7 and TRBJ2-1, the full variable domain reads GAGVSQSPRYKVTKRGQDVTLRCDPISSHATLYWYQQALGQGPEFLTYFNYEAQPDKSGLPSDRFSAERPEGSISTLTIQRTEQRDSAMYRCASSLDGTGHEQFFGPGTRLTVL.

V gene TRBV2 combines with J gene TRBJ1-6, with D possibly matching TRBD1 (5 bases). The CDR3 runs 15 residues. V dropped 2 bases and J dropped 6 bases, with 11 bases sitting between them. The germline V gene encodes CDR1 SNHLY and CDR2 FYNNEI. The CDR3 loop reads CASSEWQGGNSPLHF. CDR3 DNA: TGTGCCAGCAGTGAATGGCAGGGAGGTAATTCACCCCTCCACTTT.

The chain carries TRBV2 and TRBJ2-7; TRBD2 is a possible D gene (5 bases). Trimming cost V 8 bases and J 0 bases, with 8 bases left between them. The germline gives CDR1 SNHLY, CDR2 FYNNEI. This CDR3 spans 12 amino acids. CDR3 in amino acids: CASSDYSYEQYF. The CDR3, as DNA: TGTGCCAGCTCCGACTACTCCTACGAGCAGTACTTC. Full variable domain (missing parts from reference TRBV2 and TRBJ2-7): EPEVTQTPSHQVTQMGQEVILRCVPISNHLYFYWYRQILGQKVEFLVSFYNNEISEKSEIFDDQFSVERPDGSNFTLKIRSTKLEDSAMYFCASSDYSYEQYFGPGTRLTVT.

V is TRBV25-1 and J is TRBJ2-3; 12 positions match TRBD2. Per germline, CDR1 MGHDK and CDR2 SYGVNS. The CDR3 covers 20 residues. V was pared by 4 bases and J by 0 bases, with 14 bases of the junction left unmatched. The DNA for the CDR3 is TGTGCCAGCAGTGCTAGAAACTACCGGACTAGCGGGGATAGCACAGATACGCAGTATTTT. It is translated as CASSARNYRTSGDSTDTQYF. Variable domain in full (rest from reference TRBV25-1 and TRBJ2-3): EADIYQTPRYLVIGTGKKITLECSQTMGHDKMYWYQQDPGMELHLIHYSYGVNSTEKGDLSSESTVSRIRTEHFPLTLESARPSHTSQYLCASSARNYRTSGDSTDTQYFGPGTRLTVL.

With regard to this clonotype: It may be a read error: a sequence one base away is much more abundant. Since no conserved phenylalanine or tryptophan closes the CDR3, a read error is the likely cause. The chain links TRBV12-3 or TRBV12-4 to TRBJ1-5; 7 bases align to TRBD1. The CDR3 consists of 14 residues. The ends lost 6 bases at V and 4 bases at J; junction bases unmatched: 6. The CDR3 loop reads CASSSQGPNQPQHL. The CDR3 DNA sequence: TGTGCCAGCAGCTCACAGGGGCCAAATCAGCCCCAGCATCTT.

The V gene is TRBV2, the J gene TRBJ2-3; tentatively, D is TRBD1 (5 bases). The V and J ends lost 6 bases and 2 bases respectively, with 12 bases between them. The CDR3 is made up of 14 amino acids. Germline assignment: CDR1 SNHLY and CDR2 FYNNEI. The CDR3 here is CASSVGAITDTQYF. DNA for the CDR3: TGTGCCAGCAGCGTAGGGGCCATCACAGATACGCAGTATTTT.

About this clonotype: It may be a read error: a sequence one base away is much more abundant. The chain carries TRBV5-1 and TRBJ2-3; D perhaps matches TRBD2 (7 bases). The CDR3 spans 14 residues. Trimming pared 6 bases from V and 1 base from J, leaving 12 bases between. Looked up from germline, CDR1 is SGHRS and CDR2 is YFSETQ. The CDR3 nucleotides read TGCGCCAGCAATGGAGGGGGGGGCACAGATACGCAGTATTTT. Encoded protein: CASNGGGGTDTQYF.

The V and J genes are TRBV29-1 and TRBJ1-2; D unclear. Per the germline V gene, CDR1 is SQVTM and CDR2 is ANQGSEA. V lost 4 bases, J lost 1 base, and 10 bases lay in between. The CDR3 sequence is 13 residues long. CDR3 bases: TGCAGCGTTGTAGGCGGAGATAACTATGGCTACACCTTC. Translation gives CSVVGGDNYGYTF.

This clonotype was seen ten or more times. The CDR3 sequence is CASGGGVGATQYF. For the CDR3, the DNA is TGTGCCAGCGGTGGGGGGGTGGGGGCGACCCAGTACTTC. V usage is TRBV7-2 and J usage is TRBJ2-5, with TRBD2 as a possible D gene (7 bases). V shed 8 bases and J shed 7 bases, with 17 bases lying between them. The V gene's germline CDR1 is SGHTA and CDR2 FQGNSA. The CDR3 totals 13 residues.

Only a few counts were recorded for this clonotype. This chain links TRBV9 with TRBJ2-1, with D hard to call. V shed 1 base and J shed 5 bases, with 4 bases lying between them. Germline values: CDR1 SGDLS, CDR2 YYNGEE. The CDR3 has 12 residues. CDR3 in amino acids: CASSVNDNEQFF. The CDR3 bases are TGTGCCAGCAGCGTAAACGACAATGAGCAGTTCTTC.

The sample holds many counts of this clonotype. CDR3 sequence reads: CASSISRSTYEQYF. In nucleotides, the CDR3 is TGTGCCAGTAGTATTAGCAGATCTACCTACGAGCAGTACTTC. The chain is built from TRBV19 and TRBJ2-7; D is unclear. V was pared by 3 bases and J by 2 bases, with 11 bases between. The CDR3 has 14 residues. Germline CDR1 is LNHDA and CDR2 is SQIVND (reference sequence).

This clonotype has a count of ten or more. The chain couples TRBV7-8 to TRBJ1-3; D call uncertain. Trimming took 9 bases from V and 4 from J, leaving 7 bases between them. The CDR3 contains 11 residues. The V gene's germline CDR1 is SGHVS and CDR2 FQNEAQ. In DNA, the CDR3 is TGTGCCAGTACAGAGGGAAACACCATATATTTT. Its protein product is CASTEGNTIYF.

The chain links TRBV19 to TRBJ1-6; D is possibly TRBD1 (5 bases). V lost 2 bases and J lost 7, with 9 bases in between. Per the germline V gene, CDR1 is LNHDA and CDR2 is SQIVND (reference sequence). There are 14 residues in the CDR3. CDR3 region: CASSIRDLNSPLHF. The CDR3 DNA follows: TGTGCCAGTAGTATACGGGACCTCAATTCACCCCTCCACTTT.

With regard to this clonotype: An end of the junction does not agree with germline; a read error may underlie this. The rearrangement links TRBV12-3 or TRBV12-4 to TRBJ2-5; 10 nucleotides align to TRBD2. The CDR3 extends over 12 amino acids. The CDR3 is CASRTPTSGVDF. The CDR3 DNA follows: TGTGCCAGCAGGACGCCAACTAGCGGGGTTGACTTC.

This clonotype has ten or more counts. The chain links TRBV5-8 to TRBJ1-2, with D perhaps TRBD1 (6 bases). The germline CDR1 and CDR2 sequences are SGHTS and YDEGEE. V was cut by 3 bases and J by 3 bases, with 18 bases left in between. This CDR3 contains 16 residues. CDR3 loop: CASSSGGGRGDYGYTF. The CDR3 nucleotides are TGTGCCAGCAGCTCCGGGGGGGGGCGCGGGGACTATGGCTACACCTTC. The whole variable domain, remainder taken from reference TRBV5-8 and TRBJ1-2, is EAGVTQSPTHLIKTRGQQATLRCSPISGHTSVYWYQQALGLGLQFLLWYDEGEERNRGNFPPRFSGRQFPNYSSELNVNALELEDSALYLCASSSGGGRGDYGYTFGSGTRLTVV.

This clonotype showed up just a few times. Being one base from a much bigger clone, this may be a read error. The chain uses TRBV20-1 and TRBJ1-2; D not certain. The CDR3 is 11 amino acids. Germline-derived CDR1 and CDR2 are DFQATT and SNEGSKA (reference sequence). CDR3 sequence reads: CGAYSGDGYTF. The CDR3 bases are TGCGGTGCTTATTCCGGGGATGGCTACACCTTC.

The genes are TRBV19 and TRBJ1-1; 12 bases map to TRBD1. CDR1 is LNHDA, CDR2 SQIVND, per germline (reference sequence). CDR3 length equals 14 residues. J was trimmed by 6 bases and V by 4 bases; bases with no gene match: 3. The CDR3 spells CASSKGQGAAEAFF. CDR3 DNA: TGTGCCAGTAGTAAGGGACAGGGGGCCGCTGAAGCTTTCTTT.

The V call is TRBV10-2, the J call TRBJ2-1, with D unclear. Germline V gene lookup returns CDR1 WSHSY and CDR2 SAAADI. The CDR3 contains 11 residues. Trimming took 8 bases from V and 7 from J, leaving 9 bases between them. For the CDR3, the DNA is TGCGCCAGCGAGGAACTAAATGAGCAGTTCTTC. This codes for CASEELNEQFF.

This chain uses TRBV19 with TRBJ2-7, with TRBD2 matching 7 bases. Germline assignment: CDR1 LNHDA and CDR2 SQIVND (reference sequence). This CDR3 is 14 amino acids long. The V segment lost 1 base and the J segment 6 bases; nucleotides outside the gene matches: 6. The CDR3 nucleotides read TGTGCCAGTAGTATAGGTACGGGAGGTCGCGAGCAGTACTTC. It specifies CASSIGTGGREQYF. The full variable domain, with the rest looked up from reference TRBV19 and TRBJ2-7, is DGGITQSPKYLFRKEGQNVTLSCEQNLNHDAMYWYRQDPGQGLRLIYYSQIVNDFQKGDIAEGYSVSREKKESFPLTVTSAQKNPTAFYLCASSIGTGGREQYFGPGTRLTVT.

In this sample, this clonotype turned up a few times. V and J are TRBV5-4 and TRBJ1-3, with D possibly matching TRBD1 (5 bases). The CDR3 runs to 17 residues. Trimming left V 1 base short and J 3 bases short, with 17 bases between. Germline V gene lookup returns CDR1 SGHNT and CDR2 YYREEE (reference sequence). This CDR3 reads CASSLWAGSVDGNTIYF. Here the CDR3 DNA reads TGTGCCAGCAGCTTGTGGGCAGGGTCCGTGGATGGAAACACCATATATTTT.

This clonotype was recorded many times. The CDR3 region is CSARGPDRGIYGYTF. In DNA form, the CDR3 reads TGCAGTGCTAGAGGACCAGACAGGGGGATATATGGCTACACCTTC. This chain connects TRBV20-1 to TRBJ1-2; 9 positions match TRBD1. The CDR3 length is 15 residues. Germline V gene lookup returns CDR1 DFQATT and CDR2 SNEGSKA (reference sequence). The V gene end was trimmed by 1 base and the J gene end by 5 bases; junction bases not matched to a gene: 8.

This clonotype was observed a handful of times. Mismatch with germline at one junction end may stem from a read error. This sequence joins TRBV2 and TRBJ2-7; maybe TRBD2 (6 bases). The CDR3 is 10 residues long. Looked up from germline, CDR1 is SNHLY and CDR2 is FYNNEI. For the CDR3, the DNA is TGTGCCAGCAGTGAAATTAGCGGCCACTTC. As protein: CASSEISGHF.

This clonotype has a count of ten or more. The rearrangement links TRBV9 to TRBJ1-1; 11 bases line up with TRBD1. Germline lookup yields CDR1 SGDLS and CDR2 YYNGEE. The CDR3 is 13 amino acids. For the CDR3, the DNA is TGTGCTTCGGACAGGGGGCGGGACACTGAAGCTTTCTTT. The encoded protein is CASDRGRDTEAFF.

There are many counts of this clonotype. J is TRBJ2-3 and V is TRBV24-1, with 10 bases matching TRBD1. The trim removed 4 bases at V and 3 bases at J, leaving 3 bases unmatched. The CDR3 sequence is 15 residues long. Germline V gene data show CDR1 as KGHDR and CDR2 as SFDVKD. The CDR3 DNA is TGTGCCACCAGTGACCGGGGACAGGGGACAGATACGCAGTATTTT. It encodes CATSDRGQGTDTQYF.